The rows below give T cell receptor beta chains drawn from one sample of a study of blood T cell repertoires in COVID-19. TCRdb keeps only in-frame clones here, not all; method: immunoSEQ multiplex PCR. The sample records approximately 390,000 clones, almost 90% being singletons. Sequencing used peripheral blood. The receptor source for this set is a man between 18 and 29 years old with active or convalescent COVID-19. CDR3s include the opening cysteine and the closing phenylalanine or tryptophan. A D gene is named only where the DNA matches it firmly. Some rows mark clone size as missing; the rest say once, few, many or name a class of expanded clone.

j_call	d_call	v_call	clone_size	cdr3_nt	cdr3_aa
TRBJ1-1	TRBD1	TRBV6-2/TRBV6-3	.	TGTGCCAGCAGTTTCGGACAGGCGGGAGCTTTCTTT	CASSFGQAGAFF
TRBJ2-3	.	TRBV6-2/TRBV6-3	once	TGTGCCAGCAGTTACGTTTCGCTGGGGCGGGATACGCAGTATTTT	CASSYVSLGRDTQYF
TRBJ1-6	TRBD1	TRBV28	.	TGTGCCAGCAGTTTAGGAGGGACAGTAACTTCACCCCTCCACTTT	CASSLGGTVTSPLHF
TRBJ2-3	.	TRBV29-1	.	TGCAGCGTTGTTCTAGGAAGCACAGATACGCAGTATTTT	CSVVLGSTDTQYF
TRBJ1-5	TRBD1	TRBV6-5	.	TGTGCCAGCAGTATAGGGGGCTTGGGGAATCAGCCCCAGCATTTT	CASSIGGLGNQPQHF
TRBJ2-1	.	TRBV10-2	.	TGCGCCAGCATGACGGGACTCGGCTACAATGAGCAGTTCTTC	CASMTGLGYNEQFF
TRBJ2-1	.	TRBV28	.	TGTGCCAGCAGGGGACTTATGGGACAGCCGAACAATGAGCAGTTCTTC	CASRGLMGQPNNEQFF
TRBJ2-5	TRBD2	TRBV19	.	TGTGCCAGTAGTATAGGAGGACTAGCAGGAGAGACCCAGTACTTC	CASSIGGLAGETQYF
TRBJ2-5	.	TRBV6-2/TRBV6-3	.	TGTGCCAGCAGCGCAAGTCTGGGGCCGAATGAAGACAGGAAGAAAGAGACCCAGTACTTC	CASSASLGPNEDRKKETQYF
TRBJ2-2	.	TRBV9	few	TGTGCCAGCAGCGTAGATGACTTCAACTCCGGGGAGCTGTTTTTT	CASSVDDFNSGELFF
TRBJ1-5	TRBD1	TRBV19	once	TGTGCCAGTAGTACCTTCGGACAGGCGTCTAGCAATCAGCCCCAGCATTTT	CASSTFGQASSNQPQHF
TRBJ2-1	TRBD2	TRBV7-3	.	TGTGCCAGCAGTCAGCGGGGGCAGGCCTACAATGAGCAGTTCTTC	CASSQRGQAYNEQFF
TRBJ1-1	TRBD1	TRBV19	many	TGTGCCATTAAGGGGGGGACAGGCTCTGAAGCTTTCTTT	CAIKGGTGSEAFF
TRBJ2-3	TRBD2	TRBV7-9	.	TGTGCCAGCAGCCCCCTGGGGGGGGGCACAGATACGCAGTATTTT	CASSPLGGGTDTQYF
TRBJ2-5	.	TRBV28	.	TGTGCCAGCAGTTCACCCCCGATTCGCGGGCAAGAGACCCAGTACTTC	CASSSPPIRGQETQYF
TRBJ2-7	.	TRBV20-1	.	TGCAGTGCTAGTCGTTTCTACGAGCAGTACTTC	CSASRFYEQYF
TRBJ2-3	.	TRBV9	.	TGTGCCAGCAGCCTCCGACAGCTAGGCACAGATACGCAGTATTTT	CASSLRQLGTDTQYF
TRBJ2-7	.	TRBV18	few	TGTGCCAGCTCACGTTCCGCACAATACTCCTACGAGCAGTACTTC	CASSRSAQYSYEQYF
TRBJ2-3	TRBD2	TRBV7-2	.	TGTGCCAGCAGCGTAGCGGGAGGGCCTGGTGATACGCAGTATTTT	CASSVAGGPGDTQYF
TRBJ1-5	TRBD1	TRBV5-8	.	TGTGCCAGCAGCTTGGGTGAGACAGGGAATCAGCCCCAGCATTTT	CASSLGETGNQPQHF
TRBJ1-5	TRBD1	TRBV2	.	TGTGCCAGCAGGAAAACAGGGGAGAATCAGCCCCAGCATTTT	CASRKTGENQPQHF
TRBJ2-3	.	TRBV6-2/TRBV6-3	.	TGTGCCAGCAGTTACTCTCTCGGGCTAGCGCACGATACGCAGTATTTT	CASSYSLGLAHDTQYF
TRBJ2-2	TRBD2	TRBV12-5	.	TGTGCTAGTGCCTGGGGGGGGAACACCGGGGAGCTGTTTTTT	CASAWGGNTGELFF
TRBJ1-2	.	TRBV5-5	.	TGTGCCAGCAGCTTATCCCCTAAAACCAACTATGGCTACACCTTC	CASSLSPKTNYGYTF
TRBJ2-2	TRBD1	TRBV27	.	TGTGCCAGCAGTTTGAGGGGGCTAAACACCGGGGAGCTGTTTTTT	CASSLRGLNTGELFF
TRBJ2-7	.	TRBV19	.	TGTGCCAGTAGTAGTGCAGAGGGCTACGAGCAGTACTTC	CASSSAEGYEQYF
TRBJ2-5	TRBD1	TRBV4-3	.	TGCGCCAGCAGCCAGGAGGACAGGGCAGAGACCCAGTACTTC	CASSQEDRAETQYF
TRBJ1-6	.	TRBV6-2/TRBV6-3	.	TGTGCCAGCAGTTATTCCGATTCCGGTTCACCCCTCCACTTT	CASSYSDSGSPLHF
TRBJ1-6	.	TRBV9	.	TGTGCCAGCAGCACTAGGGATTCACCCCTCCACTTT	CASSTRDSPLHF
TRBJ1-4	TRBD1	TRBV3-1/TRBV3-2	.	TGTGCCAGCAGCCAATTAAGCGGGACAGGGTTGGAAAAACTGTTTTTT	CASSQLSGTGLEKLFF
TRBJ1-2	TRBD1	TRBV18	.	TGTGCCAGCTCCGTGGACAGGGTCTATGGCTACACCTTC	CASSVDRVYGYTF
TRBJ2-5	.	TRBV4-1	.	TGCGCCAGCAGCCAAGTTTTCGTGGGAGCGTTCGGGGAGACCCAGTACTTC	CASSQVFVGAFGETQYF
TRBJ1-2	TRBD1	TRBV5-1	.	TGCGCCAGCAGCGTGGGACAGGGGGTAGGAGGCTACACCTTC	CASSVGQGVGGYTF
TRBJ2-1	.	TRBV5-8	.	TGTGCCAGCAGCTTGACTAATGAGCAGTTCTTC	CASSLTNEQFF
TRBJ2-5	.	TRBV11-3	once	TGTGCCAGCCCCTCCCGTCGTCGGCGGACACTCCAAGAGACCCAGTACTTC	CASPSRRRRTLQETQYF
TRBJ1-6	.	TRBV13	.	TGTGCCAGCACCTTCCAGACAGTTAGCACATCACCCCTCCACTTT	CASTFQTVSTSPLHF
TRBJ1-3	TRBD1	TRBV6-5	once	TGTGCCAGCAGTTCCACAGGGACAGGTGGAAACACCATATATTTT	CASSSTGTGGNTIYF
TRBJ2-7	TRBD2	TRBV5-4	.	TGTGCCAGCAGCCTGAAGACTAGCGGGAGGATAGCCTACGAGCAGTACTTC	CASSLKTSGRIAYEQYF
TRBJ2-7	TRBD1	TRBV18	.	TGTGCCAGCTCACCGTCGGGACAGGGGACTTCCTACGAGCAGTACTTC	CASSPSGQGTSYEQYF
TRBJ2-1	TRBD1	TRBV2	.	TGTGCCAGCAGTTCGGACAGGGAAGATGAGCAGTTCTTC	CASSSDREDEQFF
TRBJ1-1	.	TRBV6-2/TRBV6-3	.	TGTGCCAGCAGTTACTTAGGGGTAACGACTGAAGCTTTCTTT	CASSYLGVTTEAFF
TRBJ1-5	.	TRBV28	.	TGTGCCAGCACCCGACACGCCGCGTCCAATCAGCCCCAGCATTTT	CASTRHAASNQPQHF
TRBJ1-5	.	TRBV28	.	TGTGCCAGCAGTTGGGGTGGCGGGGGGGCCGGGCAGCCCCAGCATTTT	CASSWGGGGAGQPQHF
TRBJ1-2	.	TRBV6-6	.	TGTGCCAGCAGTTCGGACGGGACATATGGCTACACCTTC	CASSSDGTYGYTF
TRBJ1-3	.	TRBV18	.	TGTGCCAGCTCCCCCCCCGGGATGAACACCATATATTTT	CASSPPGMNTIYF
TRBJ1-2	.	TRBV4-2	.	TGTGCCAGCACGAATGATCCATCGCGCGGCTACACCTTC	CASTNDPSRGYTF
TRBJ2-7	.	TRBV7-9	.	TGTGCAGCCCAGGCGGACACTTCCTACGAGCAGTACTTC	CAAQADTSYEQYF
TRBJ1-1	.	TRBV5-1	.	TGCGCCAGCAGCTTGATGGCAGGGGCTGAAGCTTTCTTT	CASSLMAGAEAFF
TRBJ1-2	.	TRBV2	.	TGTGCCAGCAGTGTTTCGACAGGCTATGGCTACACCTTC	CASSVSTGYGYTF
TRBJ1-3	.	TRBV5-5	.	TGTGCCAGCAGACCCACAGGAGGAAACACCATATATTTT	CASRPTGGNTIYF
TRBJ2-7	.	TRBV11-2	.	TGTGCCAGCAGCGCCACCCCGATAGGGGACTCCTACGAGCAGTACTTC	CASSATPIGDSYEQYF
TRBJ1-5	TRBD1	TRBV6-6	once	TGTGCCAGCAGTTATTCGCAGGGGGCACAGCCCCAGCATTTT	CASSYSQGAQPQHF
TRBJ1-2	.	TRBV30	.	TGTGCCTGGAGTTCTAGCCTCGGGTTGAGGAACTATGGCTACACCTTC	CAWSSSLGLRNYGYTF
TRBJ1-1	.	TRBV11-2	.	TGTGCCAGCAGCCGGGATTTTGGCACTGAAGCTTTCTTT	CASSRDFGTEAFF
TRBJ1-1	.	TRBV18	once	TGTGCCAGCTCACTGGGGGCCCAGGGTGAAGCTTTCTTT	CASSLGAQGEAFF
TRBJ2-7	.	TRBV6-5	.	TGTGCCAGCACGATAGGGGGTTACGAGCAGTACTTC	CASTIGGYEQYF
TRBJ1-2	TRBD1	TRBV28	.	TGTGCCAGCAGTGACAGGGTTGGTGGCTACACCTTC	CASSDRVGGYTF